Here is one T cell receptor (beta chain) with its context. Germline loops: CDR1 MGHRA, CDR2 YSYEKL. CDR3 length equals 21 residues. Unmatched junction bases numbered 19, after V lost 0 bases and J lost 9 bases. These data belong to a study of identical twins. A universal primer site arose from template switching, and cDNA bore unique molecular identifiers. TCRdb processed the 5' RACE reads anew with MiXCR; each CDR3 protein has one entry. The data contain fewer than 900,000 distinct CDR3 sequences, about 20% of them seen just once; the ten biggest clones take up about an eighth. The same specimen was also included in a second study, on T cells expressing NK-cell markers. That paper adds: Source material for TCR beta repertoires consisted of sorted CD3+CD56+NKG2C+, CD3+CD56+NKG2C- and CD3+CD56-NKG2C+ T cells.

Input material: PBMCs. This sequence was found in a woman younger than 30 in good health. This rearrangement joins TRBV4-1 to TRBJ2-2; TRBD2 agrees at 13 bases. CDR3 sequence reads: CASSQDSSLGTSGKRGRELFF. The CDR3 DNA reads TGCGCCAGCAGCCAAGATTCGAGCCTTGGGACTAGCGGGAAACGCGGCCGGGAGCTGTTTTTT.